The 17 T cell receptor beta chains below were found in one sample sequenced in a study of blood T cell repertoires in COVID-19. TCRdb keeps only in-frame clones here, not all; method: immunoSEQ multiplex PCR. The table lists hundreds of thousands of clones, around 89% of them singletons, with around 1.7% in the top ten. Material for sequencing was PBMCs or T cells enriched from blood (not recorded which). Receptors were obtained from a young woman with acute COVID-19.

The rearrangement uses TRBV6-5 and TRBJ1-6, with 9 nucleotides matching TRBD1. Germline lookup yields CDR1 MNHEY and CDR2 SVGAGI. The ends lost 2 bases at V and 6 bases at J; junction bases unmatched: 5. This CDR3 is 16 amino acids long. The CDR3 protein is CASSYRDREGNSPLHF. The CDR3 DNA sequence: TGTGCCAGCAGTTACAGGGACAGGGAGGGTAATTCACCCCTCCACTTT.

In its sample, this clone was seen once. The chain uses TRBV7-8 and TRBJ2-2; D not certain. CDR3 length: 15 residues. CDR1 and CDR2 (germline): SGHVS, FQNEAQ. V was shortened by 0 bases and J by 6 bases, with 11 bases between the two germline ends. This CDR3 reads CASSLARFGSGELFF. In DNA form, the CDR3 reads TGTGCCAGCAGCTTAGCGCGGTTTGGGTCCGGGGAGCTGTTTTTT.

The chain uses TRBV13 and TRBJ1-2; D unresolved. Germline V gene lookup returns CDR1 PRHDT and CDR2 FYEKMQ (reference sequence). V lost 1 base to trimming and J lost 7 bases, with 10 bases between them. The CDR3 consists of 13 residues. This CDR3 reads CASSLVSGSGYTF. As DNA, the CDR3 is TGTGCCAGCAGCTTAGTGTCAGGATCTGGCTACACCTTC. The full variable domain, completed using reference TRBV13 and TRBJ1-2, is AAGVIQSPRHLIKEKRETATLKCYPIPRHDTVYWYQQGPGQDPQFLISFYEKMQSDKGSIPDRFSAQQFSDYHSELNMSSLELGDSALYFCASSLVSGSGYTFGSGTRLTVV.

This clone came up a few times. V usage is TRBV27 and J usage is TRBJ1-2; D unresolved. CDR1 is MNHEY and CDR2 is SMNVEV in the germline V gene (reference sequence). V was clipped by 3 bases and J by 2 bases, with 7 bases between them. This CDR3 is built from 13 residues. This CDR3 reads CASSFEGNYGYTF. CDR3 coding DNA: TGTGCCAGCAGTTTCGAGGGAAACTATGGCTACACCTTC.

This clone was counted once. V and J are TRBV27 and TRBJ2-7, with TRBD1 identical over 7 bases. Germline lookup yields CDR1 MNHEY and CDR2 SMNVEV (reference sequence). Germline trimming cut 6 bases from V and 0 bases from J; bases unmatched to any gene: 8. The CDR3 has 15 amino acids. The CDR3 loop is CASRKGQTDSYEQYF. DNA of the CDR3: TGTGCCAGCAGGAAGGGACAGACCGACTCCTACGAGCAGTACTTC.

This chain uses TRBV5-1 with TRBJ2-7; possibly TRBD2 for D (6 bases). Germline-derived CDR1 and CDR2 are SGHRS and YFSETQ. The ends were cut back, 0 bases at V and 3 bases at J, with 13 bases in the middle. CDR3 size: 15 residues. This chain's CDR3 is CASSLERVTDYEQYF. The CDR3 bases are TGCGCCAGCAGCTTGGAGCGGGTAACGGACTACGAGCAGTACTTC.

The genes are TRBV18 and TRBJ2-3; 10 bases are a match to TRBD2. V gave up 3 bases and J gave up 2 bases; unmatched junction bases: 2. Germline V lookup: CDR1 KGHSH, CDR2 LQKENI. The CDR3 loop spans 15 amino acids. The CDR3 region is CASSPGLAVTDTQYF. DNA for the CDR3: TGTGCCAGCTCACCTGGACTAGCGGTCACAGATACGCAGTATTTT.

The V and J genes are TRBV10-1 and TRBJ2-1; 7 bases align to TRBD2. The CDR3 covers 15 residues. Germline V gives CDR1 WNHNN, CDR2 SYGVQD (reference sequence). Unmatched junction bases numbered 6, after V lost 2 bases and J lost 5 bases. The CDR3: CASSEVGGPHNEQFF. In nucleotides, the CDR3 is TGCGCCAGCAGTGAGGTGGGAGGGCCCCACAATGAGCAGTTCTTC.

The V call is TRBV7-8, the J call TRBJ2-7, with 10 bases identical to TRBD1. The CDR3 totals 14 residues. Germline V gene data show CDR1 as SGHVS and CDR2 as FQNEAQ. Losses at the gene ends were 4 bases for V and 5 bases for J; bases not matched to a gene: 5. The chain's CDR3 is CASSSKTGGHEQYF. Here the CDR3 DNA reads TGTGCCAGCAGCTCAAAGACAGGGGGCCACGAGCAGTACTTC.

The rearrangement uses TRBV25-1 and TRBJ2-7, with 8 bases that match TRBD2. This CDR3 has 14 residues. V was clipped by 4 bases and J by 9 bases; unmatched bases: 11. Germline V gives CDR1 MGHDK, CDR2 SYGVNS. The CDR3 DNA is TGTGCCAGCAGTGTAGCGGGATCTAATGCGGGGCAGTACTTC. It codes for CASSVAGSNAGQYF.

This clone occurred once. This chain uses TRBV30 with TRBJ2-1; 10 positions match TRBD2. The CDR3 sequence is 16 residues long. In germline, CDR1 is GTSNPN, CDR2 SVGIG (reference sequence). V dropped 0 bases and J dropped 6; count of bases not matched to a gene: 8. In DNA form, the CDR3 reads TGTGCCTGGAGTGTACCTCTAGCGGGAGTTTTCAATGAGCAGTTCTTC. Translation: CAWSVPLAGVFNEQFF.

A single count supports this clone. The DNA is left out, because the CDR3 cannot be placed on it with certainty; the CDR3 is given as TCRdb lists it. This chain connects TRBV30 to TRBJ2-7; the D call TRBD2 from the table was never checked on the DNA. The CDR3 spans 13 residues, counting both ends. Germline V CDR1 and CDR2: GTSNPN, SVGIG (reference sequence). CDR3 residues: CAWSVRRAYEQYF.

The chain is built from TRBV14 and TRBJ1-3, with a possible D match to TRBD1 (5 bases). The CDR3 spans 17 residues. Trimming shortened V by 3 bases and J by 2 bases, and 17 bases separated the two germline ends. CDR1 SGHDN and CDR2 FVKESK come from the germline V gene. CDR3 sequence: CASSHIPSWTTGNTIYF. DNA of the CDR3: TGTGCCAGCAGCCATATCCCTTCCTGGACAACTGGAAACACCATATATTTT.

The J gene is TRBJ2-5, the V gene TRBV19, with D maybe TRBD2 (6 bases). V was shortened by 3 bases and J by 5 bases, with 13 bases between the two germline ends. This CDR3 spans 14 amino acids. Germline V gives CDR1 LNHDA, CDR2 SQIVND (reference sequence). The CDR3 DNA follows: TGTGCCAGTAGTATGGGAGGCCAAAAGGAGACCCAGTACTTC. Protein: CASSMGGQKETQYF.

The chain uses TRBV18 and TRBJ2-2; D unclear. This CDR3 is 12 amino acids long. The ends were cut back, 3 bases at V and 4 bases at J, with 3 bases in the middle. Germline lookup yields CDR1 KGHSH and CDR2 LQKENI. CDR3 in amino acids: CASSPRTGELFF. CDR3 bases: TGTGCCAGCTCACCGCGCACCGGGGAGCTGTTTTTT.

The chain joins TRBV7-8 to TRBJ1-5; the D gene is possibly TRBD1 (6 bases). CDR3 length equals 17 residues. Per germline, CDR1 SGHVS and CDR2 FQNEAQ. V shed 2 bases and J shed 7 bases, with 21 bases lying between them. The CDR3 reads CASSLFDLQGFGQPQHF. The CDR3 coding sequence is TGTGCCAGCAGCTTATTTGACTTACAGGGTTTCGGGCAGCCCCAGCATTTT.

With respect to this clone: At one boundary the junction diverges from the germline segment, which might be a read error. The chain uses TRBV5-5 and TRBJ2-7; D gene unclear. CDR3 size: 11 residues. CDR1 and CDR2 (germline): SGHKS, YYEKEE (reference sequence). The CDR3 loop is CASSLLSDVYF. CDR3 bases: TGTGCCAGCAGCTTGTTGTCAGATGTATATTTC.